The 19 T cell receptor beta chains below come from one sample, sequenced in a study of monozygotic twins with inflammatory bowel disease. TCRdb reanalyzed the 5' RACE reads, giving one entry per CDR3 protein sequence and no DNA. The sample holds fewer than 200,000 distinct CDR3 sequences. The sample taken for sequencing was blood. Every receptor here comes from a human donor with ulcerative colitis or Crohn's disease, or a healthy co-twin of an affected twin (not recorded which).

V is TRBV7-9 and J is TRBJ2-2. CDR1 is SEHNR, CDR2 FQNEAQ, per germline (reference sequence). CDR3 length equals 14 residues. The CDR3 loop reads CASSFWEVTGELFF.

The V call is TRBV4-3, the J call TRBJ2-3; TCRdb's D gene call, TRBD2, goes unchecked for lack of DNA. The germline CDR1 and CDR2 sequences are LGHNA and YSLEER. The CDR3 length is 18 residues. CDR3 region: CASSQYPGLAGNTDTQYF.

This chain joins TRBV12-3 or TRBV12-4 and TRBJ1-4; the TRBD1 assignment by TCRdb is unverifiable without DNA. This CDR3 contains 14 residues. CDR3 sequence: CASSFQGRDEKLFF.

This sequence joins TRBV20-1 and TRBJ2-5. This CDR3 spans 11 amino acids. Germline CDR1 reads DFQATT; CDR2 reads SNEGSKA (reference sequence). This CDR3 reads CSARDGETQYF.

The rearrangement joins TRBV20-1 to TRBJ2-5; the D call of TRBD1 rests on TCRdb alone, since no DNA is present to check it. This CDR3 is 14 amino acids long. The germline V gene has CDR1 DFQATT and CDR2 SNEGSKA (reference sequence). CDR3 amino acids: CSASLPTGQETQYF.

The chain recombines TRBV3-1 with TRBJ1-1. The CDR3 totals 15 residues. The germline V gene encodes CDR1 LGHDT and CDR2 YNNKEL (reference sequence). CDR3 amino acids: CASSQGQVIITEAFF.

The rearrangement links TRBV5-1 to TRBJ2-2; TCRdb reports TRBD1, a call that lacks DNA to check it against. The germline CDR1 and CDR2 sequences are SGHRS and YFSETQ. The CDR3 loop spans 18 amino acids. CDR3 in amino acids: CASSLPGGTGVNTGELFF.

The CDR3 spells CAISESRGLKVASGANVLTF. The chain carries TRBV10-3 and TRBJ2-6. The CDR3 has 20 residues. Germline assignment: CDR1 ENHRY and CDR2 SYGVKD.

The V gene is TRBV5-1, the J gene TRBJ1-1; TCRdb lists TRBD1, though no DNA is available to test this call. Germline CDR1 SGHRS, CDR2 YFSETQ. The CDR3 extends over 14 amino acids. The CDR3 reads CASSSTLGDTEAFF.

CDR3: CASRLGTEGYTF. V gene TRBV5-1 combines with J gene TRBJ1-2; TCRdb calls TRBD1, which cannot be checked without DNA. The CDR3 extends over 12 amino acids. Germline lookup yields CDR1 SGHRS and CDR2 YFSETQ.

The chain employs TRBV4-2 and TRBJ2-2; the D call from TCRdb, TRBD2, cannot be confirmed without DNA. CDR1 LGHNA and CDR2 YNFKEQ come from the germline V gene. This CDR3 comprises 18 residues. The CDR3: CASSQASGRPPGTGELFF.

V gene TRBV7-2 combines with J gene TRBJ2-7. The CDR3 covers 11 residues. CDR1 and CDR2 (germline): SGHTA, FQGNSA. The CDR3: CASSQFYEQYF.

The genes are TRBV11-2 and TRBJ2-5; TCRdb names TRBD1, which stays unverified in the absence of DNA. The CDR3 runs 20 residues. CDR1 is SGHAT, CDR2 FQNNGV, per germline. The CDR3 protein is CASSLIQGTQGAGREETQYF.

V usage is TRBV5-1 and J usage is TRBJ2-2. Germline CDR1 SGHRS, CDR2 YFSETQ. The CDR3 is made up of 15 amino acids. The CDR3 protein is CASSFFSSYTGELFF.

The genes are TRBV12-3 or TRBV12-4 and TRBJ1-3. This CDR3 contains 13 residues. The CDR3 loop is CASSLKSGNTIYF.

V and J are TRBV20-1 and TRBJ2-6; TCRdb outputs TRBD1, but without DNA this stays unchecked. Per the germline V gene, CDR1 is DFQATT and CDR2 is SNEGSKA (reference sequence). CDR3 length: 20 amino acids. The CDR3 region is CSARVGGGTGILSGANVLTF.

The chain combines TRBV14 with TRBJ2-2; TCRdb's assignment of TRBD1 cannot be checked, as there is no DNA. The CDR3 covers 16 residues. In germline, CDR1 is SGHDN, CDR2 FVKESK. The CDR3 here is CASSPWGKGDTGELFF.

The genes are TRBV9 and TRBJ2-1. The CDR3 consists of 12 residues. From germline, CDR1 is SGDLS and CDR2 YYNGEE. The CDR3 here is CASAGVTNEQFF.

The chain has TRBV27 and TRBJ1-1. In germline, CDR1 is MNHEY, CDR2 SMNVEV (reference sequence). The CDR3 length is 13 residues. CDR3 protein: CASSFRTEAEAFF.